This T cell receptor (beta chain) was sequenced during a study of beta chain features in type 1 diabetes. This clone was seen only a few times. Its antigen is undetermined. CDR1 and CDR2 from the germline V gene are SQVTM and ANQGSEA. The CDR3 is 14 residues long. The germline V and J ends were trimmed by 5 bases and 5 bases, with 18 bases remaining between them. Study-wide results and caveats: TCRB CDR3s from Type 1 diabetes patients were moderately but significantly shorter in all four CD4+ subsets.

Investigators reverse transcribed all isolated RNA, so they sequenced expressed TCRB transcripts. Sequencing used immunoSEQ multiplex PCR; TCRdb keeps in-frame clones, though not all of them. In the table there are 300,000 to 350,000 clones, about 13% of which are singletons. This receptor was identified in a woman younger than 30 with type 1 diabetes. This chain joins TRBV29-1 and TRBJ1-1; D is uncertain. The sequenced material came from naive CD4+ T cells from blood. The CDR3, as DNA: TGCAGCGTTTTCTCCCATCTAGCAATGACTGAAGCTTTCTTT. Translated: CSVFSHLAMTEAFF.